This TCR beta chain was sequenced for a study of low-dose radiotherapy and immunotherapy resistance in tumors. Alpha and beta chains were covered, as first-strand cDNA relied on TRAV- and TRBV-specific primers. The PCR that amplified TCRs ran for about 18 cycles, relying on a constant-region primer and a V-primer adapter. TCRdb reprocessed the reads with MiXCR, giving one entry per CDR3 protein. The sample records tens of thousands of distinct CDR3 sequences, roughly a sixth being singletons. Sample time point: before trial treatment. Donors received nivolumab, ipilimumab, aspirin, low-dose cyclophosphamide and low-dose radiotherapy. Between the trimmed V and J ends, which lost 1 base and 0 bases, there was a span of 8 bases. Germline V gives CDR1 SGHRS, CDR2 YFSETQ. The CDR3 sequence is 16 residues long.

The sample here was PBMCs, taken before treatment. V gene TRBV5-1 combines with J gene TRBJ2-6, with no clear D. This TCR derives from a male donor with prostate cancer. As DNA, the CDR3 is TGCGCCAGCAGCTTGAGGCGAGCCTCTGGGGCCAACGTCCTGACTTTC. Protein: CASSLRRASGANVLTF.